The rows below give T cell receptor beta chains drawn from one sample of a study of post-analysis software for immune sequencing data. MiXCR was run by TCRdb on the PCR reads, yielding one entry per CDR3 protein. The sample contains around 710,000 distinct CDR3 sequences, about 43% of which appear only once. Sequencing was performed on blood. The receptors were gathered from a girl under 18 with multiple sclerosis. Each CDR3 is given with its conserved first and last residue. A D gene is named only where the DNA matches it firmly. Size tells how often a clone was seen (once, few, many) or the class of an expanded clone, and some rows leave it out.

v_call	d_call	j_call	clone_size	cdr3_aa	cdr3_nt
TRBV3-1	TRBD1	TRBJ1-1	-	CASSPVGQGEMNTEAFF	TGTGCCAGCAGCCCCGTCGGACAGGGGGAGATGAACACTGAAGCTTTCTTT
TRBV5-1	-	TRBJ2-1	-	CASSLDRRSYNEQFF	TGCGCCAGCAGCTTGGATCGGAGGTCCTACAATGAGCAGTTCTTC
TRBV3-1	TRBD2	TRBJ2-1	-	CASVGAGGPYNEQFF	TGTGCCAGCGTAGGGGCGGGGGGCCCCTACAATGAGCAGTTCTTC
TRBV12-3/TRBV12-4	TRBD2	TRBJ2-1	-	CASSLTLGLADEQFF	TGTGCCAGCAGTTTAACCCTCGGGCTAGCGGATGAGCAGTTCTTC
TRBV5-1	TRBD1	TRBJ1-1	-	CASSLAIGTGRNTEAFF	TGCGCCAGCAGCTTGGCCATCGGGACAGGGAGGAACACTGAAGCTTTCTTT
TRBV12-3/TRBV12-4	TRBD1	TRBJ2-1	-	CASSLSVGQGFNEQFF	TGTGCCAGCAGTTTAAGTGTGGGACAGGGCTTCAATGAGCAGTTCTTC
TRBV20-1	-	TRBJ1-2	-	CSARETGVFYGYTF	TGCAGTGCTAGAGAAACGGGGGTTTTCTATGGCTACACCTTC
TRBV11-2	TRBD2	TRBJ2-1	-	CASSLVAGPDNEQFF	TGTGCCAGCAGCTTAGTAGCGGGACCGGACAATGAGCAGTTCTTC
TRBV6-1	-	TRBJ2-3	-	CASITSLARTDTQYF	TGTGCCAGCATTACTTCATTAGCCCGCACAGATACGCAGTATTTT
TRBV24-1	TRBD2	TRBJ2-1	-	CATSDRTSGTVYNEQFF	TGTGCCACCAGTGACCGGACTAGCGGGACCGTGTACAATGAGCAGTTCTTC
TRBV7-2	-	TRBJ1-1	-	CASSKGGGVLTEAFF	TGTGCCAGCAGCAAGGGTGGGGGAGTTCTCACTGAAGCTTTCTTT
TRBV11-3	-	TRBJ2-3	few	CASSLGPVQDTQYF	TGTGCCAGCAGCTTAGGGCCGGTCCAAGATACGCAGTATTTT
TRBV29-1	-	TRBJ2-7	-	CSVEDRGGPYEQYF	TGCAGCGTTGAAGATCGTGGGGGACCCTACGAGCAGTACTTC
TRBV20-1	TRBD2	TRBJ2-1	few	CSASVRKTSPWYNEQFF	TGCAGTGCTAGCGTCCGCAAGACTAGCCCTTGGTACAATGAGCAGTTCTTC